This T cell receptor (beta chain) derives from a study of cytotoxic CD8 clonotypes in ibrutinib-treated CLL. Across the whole study: Of the patients, 11 were relapsed/refractory, approximately 15 treatment-naive and fewer than 18 IGHV unmutated. There were, on average, approximately 250,000 productive templates and tens of thousands of productive rearrangements per sample. Study-level findings and limits: Upon ibrutinib response clonality rose, and upon progression it fell back toward baseline. At the start, clonality exceeded age-matched healthy donors and followed circulating CD8+ T-cell counts.

To note about this clone: What it binds is not known.

The table came from immunoSEQ multiplex PCR; TCRdb's copy has only in-frame clones and leaves some out. This table holds around 310,000 clones, about 80% found once. This CDR3 region has 16 residues. The V gene lost 0 bases and the J gene lost 3 bases, with 13 bases spanning the gap. Germline CDR1 LNHNV, CDR2 YYDKDF (reference sequence). The sample consisted of PBMCs, taken before ibrutinib treatment. The TCR comes from a human donor with chronic lymphocytic leukemia. The chain combines TRBV15 with TRBJ2-3; D perhaps matches TRBD2 (5 bases). CDR3 nucleotide sequence: TGTGCCACCAGCAGAGATGGGCATACGGGAACAGATACGCAGTATTTT. It translates to CATSRDGHTGTDTQYF. Filled out from reference TRBV15 and TRBJ2-3, the complete variable domain reads DAMVIQNPRYQVTQFGKPVTLSCSQTLNHNVMYWYQQKSSQAPKLLFHYYDKDFNNEADTPDNFQSRRPNTSFCFLDIRSPGLGDTAMYLCATSRDGHTGTDTQYFGPGTRLTVL.